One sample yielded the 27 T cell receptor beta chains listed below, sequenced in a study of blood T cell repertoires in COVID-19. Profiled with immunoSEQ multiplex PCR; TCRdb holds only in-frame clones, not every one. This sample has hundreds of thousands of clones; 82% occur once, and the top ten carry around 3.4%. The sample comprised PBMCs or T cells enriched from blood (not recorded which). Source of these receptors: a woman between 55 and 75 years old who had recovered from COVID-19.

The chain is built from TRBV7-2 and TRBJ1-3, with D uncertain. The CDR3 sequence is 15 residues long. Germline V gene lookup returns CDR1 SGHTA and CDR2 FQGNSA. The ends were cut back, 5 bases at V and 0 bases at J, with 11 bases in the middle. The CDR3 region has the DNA TGTGCCAGCAGCCAAAGCGGTAACTCTGGAAACACCATATATTTT. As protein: CASSQSGNSGNTIYF.

CDR3 DNA: TGTGCCAGCAGCCGACTGACCTCGAATGAAAAACTGTTTTTT. Its protein product is CASSRLTSNEKLFF. The chain uses TRBV11-2 and TRBJ1-4; D gene unclear. The CDR3 sequence is 14 residues long. Trimming left V 5 bases short and J 5 bases short, with 12 bases between. Germline CDR1 and CDR2: SGHAT and FQNNGV.

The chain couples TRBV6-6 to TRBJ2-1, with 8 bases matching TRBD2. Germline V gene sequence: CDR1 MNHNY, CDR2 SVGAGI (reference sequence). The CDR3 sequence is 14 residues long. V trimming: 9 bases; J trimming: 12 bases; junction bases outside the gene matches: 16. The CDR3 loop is CASSPTSESLRQFF. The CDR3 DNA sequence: TGTGCCAGTTCGCCGACTAGCGAGTCCCTTCGGCAGTTCTTC.

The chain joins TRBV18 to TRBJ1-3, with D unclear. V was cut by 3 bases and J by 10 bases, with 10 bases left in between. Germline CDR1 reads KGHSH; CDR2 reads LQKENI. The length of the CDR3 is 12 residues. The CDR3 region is CASSPQEDTIYF. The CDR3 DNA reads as TGTGCCAGCTCACCCCAGGAGGATACCATATATTTT.

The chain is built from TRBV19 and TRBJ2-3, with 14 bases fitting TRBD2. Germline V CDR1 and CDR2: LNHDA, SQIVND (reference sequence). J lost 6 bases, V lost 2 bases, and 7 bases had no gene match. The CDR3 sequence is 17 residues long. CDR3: CASSIRGLAGAVDTQYF. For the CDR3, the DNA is TGTGCCAGTAGTATACGGGGACTAGCGGGAGCCGTGGATACGCAGTATTTT.

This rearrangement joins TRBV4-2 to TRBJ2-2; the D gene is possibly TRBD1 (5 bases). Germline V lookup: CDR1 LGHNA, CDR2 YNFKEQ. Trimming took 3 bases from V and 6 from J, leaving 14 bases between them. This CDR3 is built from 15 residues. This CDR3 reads CASSQRQIPAGELFF. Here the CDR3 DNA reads TGTGCCAGCAGCCAGAGACAGATCCCGGCCGGGGAGCTGTTTTTT.

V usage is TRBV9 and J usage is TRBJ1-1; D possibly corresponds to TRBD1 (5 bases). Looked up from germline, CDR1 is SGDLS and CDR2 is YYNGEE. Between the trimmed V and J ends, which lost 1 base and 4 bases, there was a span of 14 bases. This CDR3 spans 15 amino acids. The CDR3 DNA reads TGTGCCAGCAGCGTATTCCCGGGGGGGAGCACTGAAGCTTTCTTT. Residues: CASSVFPGGSTEAFF.

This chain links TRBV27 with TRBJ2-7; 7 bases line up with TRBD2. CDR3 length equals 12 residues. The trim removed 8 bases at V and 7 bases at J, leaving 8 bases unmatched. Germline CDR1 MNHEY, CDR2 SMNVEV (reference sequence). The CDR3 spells CASGRLAGEQYF. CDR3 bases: TGTGCCAGCGGGAGACTAGCTGGTGAGCAGTACTTC.

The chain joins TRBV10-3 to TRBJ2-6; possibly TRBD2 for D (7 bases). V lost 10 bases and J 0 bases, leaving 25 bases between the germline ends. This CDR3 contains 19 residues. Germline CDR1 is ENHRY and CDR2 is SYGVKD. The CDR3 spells CATMGGARGGNSGANVLTF. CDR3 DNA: TGTGCCACAATGGGGGGGGCCCGCGGCGGGAACTCTGGGGCCAACGTCCTGACTTTC.

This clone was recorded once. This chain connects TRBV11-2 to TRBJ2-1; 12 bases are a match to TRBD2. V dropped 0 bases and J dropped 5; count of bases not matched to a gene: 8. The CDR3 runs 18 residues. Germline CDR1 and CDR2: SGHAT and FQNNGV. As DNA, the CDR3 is TGTGCCAGCAGCTTAGATCAACTAGCGGGAGGCCTGAACAATGAGCAGTTCTTC. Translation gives CASSLDQLAGGLNNEQFF. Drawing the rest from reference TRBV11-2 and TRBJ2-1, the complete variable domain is EAGVAQSPRYKIIEKRQSVAFWCNPISGHATLYWYQQILGQGPKLLIQFQNNGVVDDSQLPKDRFSAERLKGVDSTLKIQPAKLEDSAVYLCASSLDQLAGGLNNEQFFGPGTRLTVL.

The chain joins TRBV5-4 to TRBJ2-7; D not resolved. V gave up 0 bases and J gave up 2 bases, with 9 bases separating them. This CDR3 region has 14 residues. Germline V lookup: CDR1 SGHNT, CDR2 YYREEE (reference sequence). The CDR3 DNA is TGTGCCAGCAGCTTGGAACTGAATACCTACGAGCAGTACTTC. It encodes CASSLELNTYEQYF.

The CDR3 protein is CASAKTQRGEQFF. The CDR3 bases are TGTGCCAGCGCCAAGACCCAGCGAGGGGAGCAGTTCTTC. The genes are TRBV3-1 (or the pseudogene TRBV3-2) and TRBJ2-1; perhaps TRBD2 as D (5 bases). The V end was cut by 8 bases, the J end by 10 bases, with 18 bases between. There are 13 residues in the CDR3. In germline, CDR1 is LGHDT, CDR2 YNNKEL (reference sequence).

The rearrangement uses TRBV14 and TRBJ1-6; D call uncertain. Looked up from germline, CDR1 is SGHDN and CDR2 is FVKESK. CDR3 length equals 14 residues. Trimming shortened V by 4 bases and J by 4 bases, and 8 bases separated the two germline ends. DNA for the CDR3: TGTGCCAGCAGCCCCGCGGGGTATAATTCACCCCTCCACTTT. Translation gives CASSPAGYNSPLHF.

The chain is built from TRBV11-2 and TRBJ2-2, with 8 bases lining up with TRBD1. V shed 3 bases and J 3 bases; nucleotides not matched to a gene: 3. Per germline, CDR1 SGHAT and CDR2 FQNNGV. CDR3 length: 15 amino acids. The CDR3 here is CASSFQGADTGELFF. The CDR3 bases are TGTGCCAGCAGCTTCCAGGGGGCTGACACCGGGGAGCTGTTTTTT.

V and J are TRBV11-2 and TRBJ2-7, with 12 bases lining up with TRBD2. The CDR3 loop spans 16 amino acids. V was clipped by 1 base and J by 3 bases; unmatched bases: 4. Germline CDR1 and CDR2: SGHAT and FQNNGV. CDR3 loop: CASSLGAGLAGYEQYF. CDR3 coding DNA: TGTGCCAGCAGCTTAGGGGCGGGACTAGCGGGCTACGAGCAGTACTTC.

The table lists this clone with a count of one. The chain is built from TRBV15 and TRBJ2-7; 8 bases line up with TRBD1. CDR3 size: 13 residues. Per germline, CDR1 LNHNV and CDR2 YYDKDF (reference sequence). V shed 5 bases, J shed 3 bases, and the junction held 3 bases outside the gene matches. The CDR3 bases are TGTGCCACCAGCTTGACAGGGGACTACGAGCAGTACTTC. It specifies CATSLTGDYEQYF.

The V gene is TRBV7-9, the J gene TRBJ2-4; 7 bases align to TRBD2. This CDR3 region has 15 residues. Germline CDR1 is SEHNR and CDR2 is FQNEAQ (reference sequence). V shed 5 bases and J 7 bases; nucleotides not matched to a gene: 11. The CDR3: CASSPRSGKVNIQYF. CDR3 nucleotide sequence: TGTGCCAGCAGCCCCCGGAGCGGGAAGGTTAACATTCAGTACTTC.

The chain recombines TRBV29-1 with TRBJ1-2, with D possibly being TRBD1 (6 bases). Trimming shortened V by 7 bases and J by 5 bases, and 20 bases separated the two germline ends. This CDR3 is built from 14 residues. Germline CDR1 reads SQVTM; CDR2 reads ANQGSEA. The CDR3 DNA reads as TGCAGCGCCTCCCCGAGGGGGACACTGTATGGCTACACCTTC. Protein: CSASPRGTLYGYTF.

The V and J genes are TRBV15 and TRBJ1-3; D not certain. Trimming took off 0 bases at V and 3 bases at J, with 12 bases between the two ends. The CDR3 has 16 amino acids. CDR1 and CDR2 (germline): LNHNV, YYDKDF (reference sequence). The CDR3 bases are TGTGCCACCAGCAGAGATAGAGGAGGTTATGGAAACACCATATATTTT. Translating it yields CATSRDRGGYGNTIYF.

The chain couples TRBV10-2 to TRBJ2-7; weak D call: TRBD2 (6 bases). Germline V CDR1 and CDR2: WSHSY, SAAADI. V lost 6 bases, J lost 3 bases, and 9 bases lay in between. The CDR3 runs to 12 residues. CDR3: CASRGTFYEQYF. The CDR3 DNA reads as TGCGCCAGCAGGGGGACTTTCTACGAGCAGTACTTC.

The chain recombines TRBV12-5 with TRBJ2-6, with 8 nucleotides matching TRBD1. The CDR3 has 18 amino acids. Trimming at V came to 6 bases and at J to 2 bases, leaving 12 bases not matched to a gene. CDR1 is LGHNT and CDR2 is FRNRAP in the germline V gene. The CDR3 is CASGLSGQGRTGANVLTF. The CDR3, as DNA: TGTGCTAGTGGCCTCTCAGGACAGGGAAGAACTGGGGCCAACGTCCTGACTTTC.

CDR3 bases: TGCGCCAGCAGCCCGGCGGGCTATGGCTACACCTTC. Its protein product is CASSPAGYGYTF. This sequence joins TRBV4-1 and TRBJ1-2; the D is unclear. This CDR3 region has 12 residues. V lost 4 bases to trimming and J lost 4 bases, with 7 bases between them. In germline, CDR1 is MGHRA, CDR2 YSYEKL.

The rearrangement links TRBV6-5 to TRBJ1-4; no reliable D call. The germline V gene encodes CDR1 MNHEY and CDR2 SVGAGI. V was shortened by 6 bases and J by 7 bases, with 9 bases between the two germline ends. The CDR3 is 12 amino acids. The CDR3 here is CASSPLGEKLFF. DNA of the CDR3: TGTGCCAGCAGCCCCCTCGGTGAAAAACTGTTTTTT.

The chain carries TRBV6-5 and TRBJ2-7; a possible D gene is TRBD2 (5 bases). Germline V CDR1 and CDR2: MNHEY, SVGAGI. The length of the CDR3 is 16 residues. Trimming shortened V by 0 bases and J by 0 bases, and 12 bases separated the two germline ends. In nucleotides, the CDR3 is TGTGCCAGCAGTTACTCTGTGGGAGAATCCTCCTACGAGCAGTACTTC. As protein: CASSYSVGESSYEQYF.

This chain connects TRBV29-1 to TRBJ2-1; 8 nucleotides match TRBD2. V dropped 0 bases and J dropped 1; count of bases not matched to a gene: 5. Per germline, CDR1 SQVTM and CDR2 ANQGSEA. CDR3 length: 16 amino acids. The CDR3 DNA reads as TGCAGCGTTGAAGATCAAGAGCGGGAGTCCTACAATGAGCAGTTCTTC. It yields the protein CSVEDQERESYNEQFF.

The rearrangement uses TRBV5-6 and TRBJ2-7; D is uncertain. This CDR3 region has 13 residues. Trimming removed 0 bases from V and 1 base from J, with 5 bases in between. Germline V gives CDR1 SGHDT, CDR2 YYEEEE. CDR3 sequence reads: CASSLVPSYEQYF. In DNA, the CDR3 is TGTGCCAGCAGCTTGGTCCCTTCCTACGAGCAGTACTTC.

The CDR3 loop is CASSQESPGGGGQETQYF. DNA of the CDR3: TGCGCCAGCAGCCAAGAATCCCCGGGAGGGGGAGGGCAAGAGACCCAGTACTTC. V gene TRBV4-1 combines with J gene TRBJ2-5; 8 nucleotides line up with TRBD2. Germline V gives CDR1 MGHRA, CDR2 YSYEKL. This CDR3 has 18 residues. Trimming removed 0 bases from V and 2 bases from J; junction bases left unmatched: 11.